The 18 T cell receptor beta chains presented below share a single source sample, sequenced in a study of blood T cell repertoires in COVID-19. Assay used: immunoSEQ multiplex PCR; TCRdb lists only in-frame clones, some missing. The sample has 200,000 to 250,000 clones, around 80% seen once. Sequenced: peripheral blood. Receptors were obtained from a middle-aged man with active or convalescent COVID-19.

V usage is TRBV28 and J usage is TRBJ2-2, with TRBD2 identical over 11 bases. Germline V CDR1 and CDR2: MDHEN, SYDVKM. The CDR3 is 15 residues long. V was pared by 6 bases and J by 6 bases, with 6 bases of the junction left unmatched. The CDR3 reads CASSELAGAPGELFF. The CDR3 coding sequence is TGTGCCAGCAGCGAACTAGCGGGGGCTCCCGGGGAGCTGTTTTTT.

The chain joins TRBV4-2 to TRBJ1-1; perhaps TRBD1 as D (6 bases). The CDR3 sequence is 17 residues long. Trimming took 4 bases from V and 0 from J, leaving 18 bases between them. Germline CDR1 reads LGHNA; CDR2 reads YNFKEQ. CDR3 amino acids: CASSRTLGHPMNTEAFF. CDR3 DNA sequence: TGTGCCAGCAGCCGTACTCTGGGACACCCGATGAACACTGAAGCTTTCTTT.

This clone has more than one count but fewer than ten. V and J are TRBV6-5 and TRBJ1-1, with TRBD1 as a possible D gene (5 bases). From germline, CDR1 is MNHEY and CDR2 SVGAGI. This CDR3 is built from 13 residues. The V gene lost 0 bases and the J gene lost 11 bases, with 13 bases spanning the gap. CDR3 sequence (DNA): TGTGCCAGCAGTTACTCGGGGCAGGGAAGTGCTTTCTTT. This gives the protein CASSYSGQGSAFF.

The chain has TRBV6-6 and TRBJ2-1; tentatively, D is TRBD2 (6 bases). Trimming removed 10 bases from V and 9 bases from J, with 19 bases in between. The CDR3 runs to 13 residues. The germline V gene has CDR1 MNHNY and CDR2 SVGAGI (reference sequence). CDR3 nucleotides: TGTGCCACCAAGAGGGACTTTCTCGGTGAGCAGTTCTTC. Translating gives CATKRDFLGEQFF.

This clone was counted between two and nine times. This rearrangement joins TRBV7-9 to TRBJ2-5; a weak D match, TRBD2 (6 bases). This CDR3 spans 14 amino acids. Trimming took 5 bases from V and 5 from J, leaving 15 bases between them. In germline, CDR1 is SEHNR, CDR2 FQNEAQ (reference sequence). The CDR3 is CASSHGSTGETQYF. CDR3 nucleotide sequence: TGTGCCAGCAGCCACGGGAGTACGGGGGAGACCCAGTACTTC.

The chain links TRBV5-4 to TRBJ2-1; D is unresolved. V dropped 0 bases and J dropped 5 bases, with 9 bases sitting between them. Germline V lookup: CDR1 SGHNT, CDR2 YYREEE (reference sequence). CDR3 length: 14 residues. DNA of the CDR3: TGTGCCAGCAGCTTGGCAGCGAGGAACAATGAGCAGTTCTTC. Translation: CASSLAARNNEQFF.

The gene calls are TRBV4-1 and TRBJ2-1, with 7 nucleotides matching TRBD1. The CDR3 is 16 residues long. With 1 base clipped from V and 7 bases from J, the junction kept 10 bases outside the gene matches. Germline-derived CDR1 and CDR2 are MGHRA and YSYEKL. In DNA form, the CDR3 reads TGCGCCAGCAGCCAAGCTGTGACAGGGCATTTGAATGAGCAGTTCTTC. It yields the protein CASSQAVTGHLNEQFF.

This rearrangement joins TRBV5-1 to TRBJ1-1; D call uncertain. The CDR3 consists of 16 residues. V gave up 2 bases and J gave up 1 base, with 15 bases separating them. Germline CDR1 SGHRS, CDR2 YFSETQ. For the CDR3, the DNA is TGCGCCAGCAGCTTAAACCCCACAGTTTCGAACACTGAAGCTTTCTTT. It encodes CASSLNPTVSNTEAFF.

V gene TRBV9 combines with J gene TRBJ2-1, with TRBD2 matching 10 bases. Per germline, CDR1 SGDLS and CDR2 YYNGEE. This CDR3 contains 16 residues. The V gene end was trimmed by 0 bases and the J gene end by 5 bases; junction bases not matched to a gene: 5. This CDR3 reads CASSVGGLAQNNEQFF. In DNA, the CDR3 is TGTGCCAGCAGCGTAGGGGGACTAGCGCAAAACAATGAGCAGTTCTTC.

In nucleotides, the CDR3 is TGTGCCAGCAGCTTGCGGGGAGACTATGGCTACACCTTC. Its translation is CASSLRGDYGYTF. The chain couples TRBV7-3 to TRBJ1-2; no firm D call. V dropped 3 bases and J dropped 3 bases, with 8 bases sitting between them. The CDR3 spans 13 residues. Germline V gene data show CDR1 as SGHTA and CDR2 as FQGTGA. The full variable domain, completed using reference TRBV7-3 and TRBJ1-2, is GAGVSQTPSNKVTEKGKYVELRCDPISGHTALYWYRQSLGQGPEFLIYFQGTGAADDSGLPNDRFFAVRPEGSVSTLKIQRTERGDSAVYLCASSLRGDYGYTFGSGTRLTVV.

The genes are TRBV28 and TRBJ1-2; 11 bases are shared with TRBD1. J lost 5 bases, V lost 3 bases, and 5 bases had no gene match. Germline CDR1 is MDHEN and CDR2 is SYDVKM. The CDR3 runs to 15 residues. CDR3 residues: CASSFRTGGAYGYTF. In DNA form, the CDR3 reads TGTGCCAGCAGTTTCAGGACAGGGGGCGCGTATGGCTACACCTTC.

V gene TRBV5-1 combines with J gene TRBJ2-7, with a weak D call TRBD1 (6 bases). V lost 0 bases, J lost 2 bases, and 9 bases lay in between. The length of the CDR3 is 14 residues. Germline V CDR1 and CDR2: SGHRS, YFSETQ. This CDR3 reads CASSLAGDPYEQYF. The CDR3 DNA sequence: TGCGCCAGCAGCTTGGCAGGGGATCCCTACGAGCAGTACTTC.

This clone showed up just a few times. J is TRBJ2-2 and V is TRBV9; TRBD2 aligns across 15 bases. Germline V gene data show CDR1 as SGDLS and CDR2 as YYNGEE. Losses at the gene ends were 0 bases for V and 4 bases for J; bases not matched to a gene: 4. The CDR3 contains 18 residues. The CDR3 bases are TGTGCCAGCAGCGTAGCGGGACTAGCGGGAGGCGGCACCGGGGAGCTGTTTTTT. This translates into CASSVAGLAGGGTGELFF.

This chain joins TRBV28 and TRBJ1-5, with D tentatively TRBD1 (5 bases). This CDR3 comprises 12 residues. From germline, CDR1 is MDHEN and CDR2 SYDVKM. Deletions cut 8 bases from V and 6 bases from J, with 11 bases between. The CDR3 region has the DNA TGTGCCAGCGATGGGGGGGGTCAGCCCCAGCATTTT. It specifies CASDGGGQPQHF.

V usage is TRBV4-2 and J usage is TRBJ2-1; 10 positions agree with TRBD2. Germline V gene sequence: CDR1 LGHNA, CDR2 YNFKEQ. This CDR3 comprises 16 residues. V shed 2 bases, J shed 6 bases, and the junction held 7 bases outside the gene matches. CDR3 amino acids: CASSQPIAGGSNEQFF. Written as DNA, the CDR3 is TGTGCCAGCAGCCAACCAATAGCGGGGGGATCCAATGAGCAGTTCTTC.

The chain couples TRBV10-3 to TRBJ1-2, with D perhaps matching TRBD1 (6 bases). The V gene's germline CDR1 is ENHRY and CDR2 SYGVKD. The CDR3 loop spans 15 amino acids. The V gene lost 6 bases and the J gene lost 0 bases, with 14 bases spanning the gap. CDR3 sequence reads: CAIRATGRANYGYTF. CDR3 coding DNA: TGTGCCATCAGGGCCACAGGGAGAGCTAACTATGGCTACACCTTC.

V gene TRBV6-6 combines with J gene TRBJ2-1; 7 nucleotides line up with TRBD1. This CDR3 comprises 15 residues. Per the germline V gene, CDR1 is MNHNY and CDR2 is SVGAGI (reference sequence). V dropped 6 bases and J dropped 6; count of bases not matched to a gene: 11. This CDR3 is CASSAGDSRSNEQFF. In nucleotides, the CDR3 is TGTGCCAGCAGCGCCGGGGACAGCCGCTCCAATGAGCAGTTCTTC.

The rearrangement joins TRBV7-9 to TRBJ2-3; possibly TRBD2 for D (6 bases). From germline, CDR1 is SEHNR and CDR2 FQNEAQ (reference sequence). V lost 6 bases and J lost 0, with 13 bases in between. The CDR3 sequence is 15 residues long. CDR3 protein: CASSRGRGSTDTQYF. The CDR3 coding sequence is TGTGCCAGCAGTCGGGGGAGAGGGAGCACAGATACGCAGTATTTT.